Included here is one T cell receptor (beta chain) sequence, with context. This specimen belongs to a study of T-cell reconstitution after alpha-beta-depleted transplantation in children. This CDR3 region has 15 residues. V lost 4 bases to trimming and J lost 4 bases; unmatched junction nucleotides: 7. In germline, CDR1 is SNHLY, CDR2 FYNNEI. It was with unique molecular identifiers that the TCRbeta library was prepared. TCRdb recomputed calls from the PCR reads with MiXCR, one row per CDR3 protein. The repertoire has 780,000 or so distinct CDR3 sequences, roughly 16% of them found once; the top ten carry around 4.5%.

The chain employs TRBV2 and TRBJ2-3, with 8 bases lining up with TRBD2. The specimen was PBMCs, mostly from graft donor cells, collected 360 days after TCRalphabeta/CD19-depleted stem cell transplant. The clonotype comes from a male patient between 10 and 17 years old who had a stem cell transplant for acute lymphoblastic leukemia, so the T cells may come from the graft donor. The CDR3 nucleotides are TGTGCCAGCAGTGCCGAAGCGGGAGACGCAGATACGCAGTATTTT. Protein: CASSAEAGDADTQYF.